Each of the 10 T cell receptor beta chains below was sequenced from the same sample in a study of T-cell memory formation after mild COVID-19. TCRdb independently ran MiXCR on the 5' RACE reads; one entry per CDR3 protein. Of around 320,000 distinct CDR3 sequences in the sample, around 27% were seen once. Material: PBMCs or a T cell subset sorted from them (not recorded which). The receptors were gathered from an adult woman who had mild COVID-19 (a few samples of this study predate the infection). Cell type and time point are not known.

The CDR3 coding sequence is TGTGCCAGCAGCCCCCAGGGAGACTTAAGCTCCTACAATGAGCAGTTCTTC. Translation: CASSPQGDLSSYNEQFF. The chain couples TRBV7-3 to TRBJ2-1, with D perhaps TRBD1 or TRBD2 (5 bases each). The germline V and J ends were trimmed by 5 bases and 0 bases, with 17 bases remaining between them. Germline lookup yields CDR1 SGHTA and CDR2 FQGTGA. The CDR3 loop spans 17 amino acids.

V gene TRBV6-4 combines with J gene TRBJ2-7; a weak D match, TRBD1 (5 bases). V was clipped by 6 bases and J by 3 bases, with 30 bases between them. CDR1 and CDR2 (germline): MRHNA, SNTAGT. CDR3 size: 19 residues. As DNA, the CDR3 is TGTGCCAGCAGCGGACGGGCCTCAGATGGGGCTTGGGGCAGCTACGAGCAGTACTTC. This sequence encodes CASSGRASDGAWGSYEQYF.

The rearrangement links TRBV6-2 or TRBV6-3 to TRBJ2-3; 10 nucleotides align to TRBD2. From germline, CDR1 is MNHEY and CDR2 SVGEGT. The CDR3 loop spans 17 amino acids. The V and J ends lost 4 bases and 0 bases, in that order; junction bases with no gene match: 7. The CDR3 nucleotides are TGTGCCAGCAGTTTCCGGACTAGCGGAACTAGCACAGATACGCAGTATTTT. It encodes CASSFRTSGTSTDTQYF.

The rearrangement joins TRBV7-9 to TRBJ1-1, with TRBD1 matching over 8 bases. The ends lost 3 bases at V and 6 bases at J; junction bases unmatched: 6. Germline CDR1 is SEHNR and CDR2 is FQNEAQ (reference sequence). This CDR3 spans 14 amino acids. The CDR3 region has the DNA TGTGCCAGCAGCTTCCCCAGGGGGCTCTCTGAAGCTTTCTTT. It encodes CASSFPRGLSEAFF.

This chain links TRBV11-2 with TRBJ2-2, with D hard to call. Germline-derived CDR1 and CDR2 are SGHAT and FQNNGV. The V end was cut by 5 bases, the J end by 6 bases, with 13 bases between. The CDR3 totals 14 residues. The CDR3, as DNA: TGTGCCAGCAGCCCAGCATTGTGGTCCGGGGAGCTGTTTTTT. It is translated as CASSPALWSGELFF.

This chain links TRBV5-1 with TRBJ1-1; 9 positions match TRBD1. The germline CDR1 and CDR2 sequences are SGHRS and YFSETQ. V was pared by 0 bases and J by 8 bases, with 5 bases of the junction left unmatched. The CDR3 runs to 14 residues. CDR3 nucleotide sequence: TGCGCCAGCAGCTTGGAGGGACAGGGTGCCGAAGCTTTCTTT. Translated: CASSLEGQGAEAFF.

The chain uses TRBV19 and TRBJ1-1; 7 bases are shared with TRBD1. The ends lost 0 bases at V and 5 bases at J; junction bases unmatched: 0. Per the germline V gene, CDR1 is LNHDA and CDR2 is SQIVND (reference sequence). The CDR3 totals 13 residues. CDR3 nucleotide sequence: TGTGCCAGTAGTATAGACAGGGGGACTGAAGCTTTCTTT. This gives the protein CASSIDRGTEAFF.

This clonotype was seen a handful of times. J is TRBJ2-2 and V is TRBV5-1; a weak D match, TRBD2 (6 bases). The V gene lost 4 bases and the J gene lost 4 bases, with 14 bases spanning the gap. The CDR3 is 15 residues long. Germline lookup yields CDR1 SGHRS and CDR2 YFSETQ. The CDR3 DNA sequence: TGCGCCAGCAGCCGTACCGGGACTCTCACCGGGGAGCTGTTTTTT. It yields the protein CASSRTGTLTGELFF.

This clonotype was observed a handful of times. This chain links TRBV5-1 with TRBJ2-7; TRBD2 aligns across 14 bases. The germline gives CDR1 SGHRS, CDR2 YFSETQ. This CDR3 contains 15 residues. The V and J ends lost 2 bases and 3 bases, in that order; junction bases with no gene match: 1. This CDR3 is CASSFGLAGGYEQYF. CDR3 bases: TGCGCCAGCAGCTTCGGACTAGCGGGGGGCTACGAGCAGTACTTC.

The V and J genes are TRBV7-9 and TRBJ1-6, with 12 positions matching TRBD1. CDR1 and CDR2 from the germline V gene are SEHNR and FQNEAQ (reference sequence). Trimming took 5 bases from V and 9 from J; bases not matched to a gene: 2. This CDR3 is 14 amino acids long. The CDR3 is CASSRDRGPSPLHF. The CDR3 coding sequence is TGTGCCAGCAGCCGGGACAGGGGGCCTTCACCCCTCCACTTT.